The source of this TCR beta chain is a study of T-cell reconstitution after alpha-beta-depleted transplantation in children. About this clonotype: The target antigen is unknown.

The CDR3 covers 16 residues. From germline, CDR1 is DFQATT and CDR2 SNEGSKA (reference sequence). With V trimmed by 5 bases and J by 2 bases, 9 bases remained unmatched. General study findings and limits: As was reported, about two months after transplant, alpha-beta T cells came from several hundred expanded graft clones.

The library targeted TCRbeta and was prepared with unique molecular identifiers. TCRdb reprocessed the PCR reads via MiXCR and lists one record per CDR3 protein. The sample has about 74,000 distinct CDR3 sequences; less than 15% are singletons. The sequenced sample was PBMCs, mostly from graft donor cells, obtained 180 days after TCRalphabeta/CD19-depleted stem cell transplant. The rearrangement uses TRBV20-1 and TRBJ2-3, with 11 bases fitting TRBD2. The TCR was taken from a male patient between 2 and 10 years old who had a stem cell transplant for acute lymphoblastic leukemia, so the T cells may come from the graft donor. CDR3 bases: TGCAGTGCTGTCTCTAGCGGGGGGAAATCCACAGATACGCAGTATTTT. Its protein is CSAVSSGGKSTDTQYF.